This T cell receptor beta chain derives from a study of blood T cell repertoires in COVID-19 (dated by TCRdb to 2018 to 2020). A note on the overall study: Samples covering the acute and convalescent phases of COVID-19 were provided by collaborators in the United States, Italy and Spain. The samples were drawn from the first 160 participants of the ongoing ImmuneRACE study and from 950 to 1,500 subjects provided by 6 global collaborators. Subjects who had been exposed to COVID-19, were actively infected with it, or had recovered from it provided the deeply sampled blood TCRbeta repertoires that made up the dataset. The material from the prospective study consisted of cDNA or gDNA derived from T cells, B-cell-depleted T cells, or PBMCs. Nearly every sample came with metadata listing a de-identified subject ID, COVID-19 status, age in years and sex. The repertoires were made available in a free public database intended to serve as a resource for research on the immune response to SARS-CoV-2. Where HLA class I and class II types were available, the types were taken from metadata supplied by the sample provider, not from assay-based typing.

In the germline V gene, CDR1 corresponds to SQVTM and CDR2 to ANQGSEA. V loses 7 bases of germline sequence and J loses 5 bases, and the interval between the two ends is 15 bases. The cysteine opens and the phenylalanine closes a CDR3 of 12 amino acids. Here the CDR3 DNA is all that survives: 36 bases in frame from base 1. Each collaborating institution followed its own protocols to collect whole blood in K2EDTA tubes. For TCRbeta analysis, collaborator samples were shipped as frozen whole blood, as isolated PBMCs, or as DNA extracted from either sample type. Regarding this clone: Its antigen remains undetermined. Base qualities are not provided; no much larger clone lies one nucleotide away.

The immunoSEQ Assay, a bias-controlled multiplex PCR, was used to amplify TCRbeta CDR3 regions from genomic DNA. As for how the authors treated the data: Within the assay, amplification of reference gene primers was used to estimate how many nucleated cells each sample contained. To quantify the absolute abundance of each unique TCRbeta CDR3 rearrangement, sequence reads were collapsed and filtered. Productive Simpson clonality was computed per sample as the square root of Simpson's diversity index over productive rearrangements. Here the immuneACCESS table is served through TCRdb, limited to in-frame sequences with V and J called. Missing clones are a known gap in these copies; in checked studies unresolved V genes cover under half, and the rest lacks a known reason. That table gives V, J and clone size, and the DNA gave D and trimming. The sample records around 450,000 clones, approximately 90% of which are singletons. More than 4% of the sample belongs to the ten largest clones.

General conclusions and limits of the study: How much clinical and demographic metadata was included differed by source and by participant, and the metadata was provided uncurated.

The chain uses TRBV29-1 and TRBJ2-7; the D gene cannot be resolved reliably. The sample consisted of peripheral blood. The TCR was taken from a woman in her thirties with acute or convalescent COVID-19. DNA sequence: TGCAGCGCCCTTGGTGCTAATGACGAGCAGTACTTC. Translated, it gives CSALGANDEQYF.